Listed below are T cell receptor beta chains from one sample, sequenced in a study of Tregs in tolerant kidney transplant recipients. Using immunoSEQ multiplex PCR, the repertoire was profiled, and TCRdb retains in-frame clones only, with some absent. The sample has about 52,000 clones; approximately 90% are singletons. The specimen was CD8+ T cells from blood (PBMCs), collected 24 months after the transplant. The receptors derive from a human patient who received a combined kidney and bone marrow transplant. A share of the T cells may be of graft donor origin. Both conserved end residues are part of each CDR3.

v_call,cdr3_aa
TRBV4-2,CASSYGGTKVTDTQYF
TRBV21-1,CASSKLEGAIETQYF
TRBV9,CASSDPTSGRALSLGEQFF
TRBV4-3,CASSKVAAEGLVGTIYF
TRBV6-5,CASSSRGLAEETQYF
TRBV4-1,CASSQDLGRGYEQYF
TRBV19,CASSISSGQSYGYTF
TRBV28,CASSPPGEGNYGYTF
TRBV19,CASRSGLPNNEQFF
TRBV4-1,CASSPSGGHNEQFF
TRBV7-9,CASSKTDSTDTQYF
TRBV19,CASSRDREGYTF
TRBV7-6,CASSYRTSGSGELFF
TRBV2,CASRVTGDYGYTF
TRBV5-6,CASSRGQGETQYF
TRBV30,CASTAGTGGAVISGYTF
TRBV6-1,CASILRLVDTGELFF
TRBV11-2,CASSVIYEQYF
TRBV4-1,CASSLTNTEAFF
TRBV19,CASTRTSGETQYF
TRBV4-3,CASSQDRIYGGSNQPQHF
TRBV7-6,CASSLMGSSDTQYF
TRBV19,CASSIRGQENSPLHF
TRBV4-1,CASSQGQSSGRAREQYF
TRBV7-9,CASSFPGYYEQYF
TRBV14,CASSQRRNTDTQYF
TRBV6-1,CASSDSTGEFSYNSPLHF
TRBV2,CASTESQGPIYDLGAFF
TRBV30,CAYHDGSSNQPQHF
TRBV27,CASSSEEGATDTQYF
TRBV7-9,CASSAGLNTGELFF
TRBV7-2,CASSSQGASNQPQHF
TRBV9,CASSVSIDNSYEQYF
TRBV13,CASNIQETEAFF
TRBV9,CASSVAGGGTEAFF
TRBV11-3,CASGLAGVGYEQYF
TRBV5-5,CASSPGLVGRAGGVDTQYF
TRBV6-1,CASSERGKVEAFF
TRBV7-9,CASSLMSGEQYF
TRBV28,CASSPQDRVGYEQYF
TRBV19,CASSASGGDYNEQFF
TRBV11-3,CASSPHMMGRAVYEQYF
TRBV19,CASSIFGRDTDTQYF
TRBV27,CASSLSPLAGGYEQYF
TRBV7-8,CASSSGQRETQYF
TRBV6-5,CASSLNGHEQFF
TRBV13,CASSLGGEQGANSPLHF
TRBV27,CASRPTVVDGYTF
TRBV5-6,CASSLGTGVEKLFF
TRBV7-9,CASSLPDYTPGARETQYF
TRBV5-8,CASSGPQGVYYGYTF
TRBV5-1,CASSPYHSTTNEKLFF
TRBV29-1,CSVLQERQAGNTIYF
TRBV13,CASSLHRGLNTEAFF
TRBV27,CASSSPSGTIYNEQFF
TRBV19,CASSGWTSEYTDTQYF
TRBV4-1,CASSQDPGTDTQYF
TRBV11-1,CASSPRTGNYGYTF
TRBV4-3,CASSHVWKSGAAYNEQFF